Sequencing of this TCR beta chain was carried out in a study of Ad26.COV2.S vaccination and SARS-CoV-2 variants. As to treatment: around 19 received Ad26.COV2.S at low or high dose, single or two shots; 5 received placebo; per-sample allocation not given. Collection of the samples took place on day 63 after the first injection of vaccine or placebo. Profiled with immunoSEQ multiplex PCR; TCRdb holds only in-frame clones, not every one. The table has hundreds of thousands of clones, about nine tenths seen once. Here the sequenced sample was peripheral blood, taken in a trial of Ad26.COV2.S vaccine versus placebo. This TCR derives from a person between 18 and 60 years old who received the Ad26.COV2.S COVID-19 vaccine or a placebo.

In nucleotides, the CDR3 is TGTGCCAGCAGCTTAGGGGGCGCAGATACGCAGTATTTT. Translating it yields CASSLGGADTQYF. This rearrangement joins TRBV13 to TRBJ2-3, with unresolved D. The V gene lost 0 bases and the J gene lost 4 bases, with 5 bases spanning the gap. This CDR3 is built from 13 residues. Germline values: CDR1 PRHDT, CDR2 FYEKMQ (reference sequence).